A single count supports the clone carrying this T cell receptor (beta chain). Clinical history as reported by participants underpinned cohort assignment. Each recovered donor of Cohort 3 presented with two negative PCRs, clearance, or symptom resolution. The sample belongs to a study of blood T cell repertoires in COVID-19. Study overall: PBMCs, B-cell-depleted T cells, or T cells were the source of the cDNA or gDNA that made up the material.

CDR3 size: 14 residues. Germline V CDR1 and CDR2: MNHEY, SVGAGI. The V end lost 10 bases, the J end lost 2 bases, and 17 bases lay between the germline ends. In the original workflow: Nucleated cell number was recorded as an estimate derived from reference gene primer amplification. Method: immunoSEQ multiplex PCR; TCRdb's copy keeps in-frame clones and lacks some. Clone size and V and J calls were adopted from that table, with D and trimming inferred from the DNA. Among approximately 300,000 clones, around nine tenths were seen once, and the ten largest hold about 6%. This clonotype was obtained from a young woman who had recovered from COVID-19. The V gene is TRBV6-5, the J gene TRBJ1-2, with D tentatively TRBD1 (5 bases). The specimen sequenced was PBMCs or T cells enriched from blood (not recorded which). CDR3 residues: CATSATAGNYGYTF. The CDR3 DNA reads as TGTGCCACTTCGGCGACAGCCGGGAACTATGGCTACACCTTC.